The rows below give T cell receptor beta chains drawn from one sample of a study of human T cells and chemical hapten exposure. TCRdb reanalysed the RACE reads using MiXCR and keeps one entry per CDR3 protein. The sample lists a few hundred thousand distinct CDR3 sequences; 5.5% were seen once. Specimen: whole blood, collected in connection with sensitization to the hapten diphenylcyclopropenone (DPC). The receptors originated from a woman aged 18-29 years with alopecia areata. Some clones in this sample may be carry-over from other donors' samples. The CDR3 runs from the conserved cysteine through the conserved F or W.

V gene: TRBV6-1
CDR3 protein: CASGWDRNTEAFF

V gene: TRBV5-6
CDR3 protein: CASSLVQEYGYTF

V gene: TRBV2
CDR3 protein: CASSGGGTGSGNTIYF

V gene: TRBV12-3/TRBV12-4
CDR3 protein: CGSSRFMNTEAFF

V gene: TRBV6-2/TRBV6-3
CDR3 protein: CASSSIIGKAFF

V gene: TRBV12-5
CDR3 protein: CASGLVIGVETEAFF

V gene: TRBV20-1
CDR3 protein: CSARGGARGQERFYEQYF

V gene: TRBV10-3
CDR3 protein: CAISPGENTQYF

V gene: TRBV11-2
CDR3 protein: CASSLDRESTDTQYF

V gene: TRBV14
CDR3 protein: CASSQGGDYGYTF

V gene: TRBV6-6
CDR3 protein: CASSYTSSTGELFF

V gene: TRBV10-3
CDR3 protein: CAISTDGNQPQHF

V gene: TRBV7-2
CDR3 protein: CASSSSANPGRQNYGYTF

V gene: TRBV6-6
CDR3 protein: CASSSPGTGNTEAFF

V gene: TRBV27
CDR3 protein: CASSLRFGNTIYF

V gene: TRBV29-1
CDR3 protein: CSVVGGGELFF

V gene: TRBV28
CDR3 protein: CASSSTVGLAGSLGTDTQYF

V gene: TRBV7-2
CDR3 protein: CASSPSGVLSTDTQYF

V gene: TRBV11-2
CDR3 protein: CASLDLGSSYEQYF

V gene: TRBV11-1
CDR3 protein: CASSLDQGGYIQYF

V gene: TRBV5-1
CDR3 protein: CASRRVGQGGYTF

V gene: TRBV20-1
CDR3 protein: CSATRTSGTDTQYF

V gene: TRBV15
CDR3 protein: CATSRGEGRVNTEAFF

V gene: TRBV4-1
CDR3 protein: CASSRGGLLGTDTQYF

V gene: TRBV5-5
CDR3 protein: CASSGAGGHEQFF

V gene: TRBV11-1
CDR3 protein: CASINSGTDALGRVNSGNTIYF

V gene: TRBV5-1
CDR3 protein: CASSFAAGGQETQYF

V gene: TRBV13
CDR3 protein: CASSLGGGGSDTQYF

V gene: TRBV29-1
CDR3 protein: CSVGGGRGYTF

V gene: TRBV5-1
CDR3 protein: CASSLEEETQYF

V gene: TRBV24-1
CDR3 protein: CATSDLKYSNEQFF